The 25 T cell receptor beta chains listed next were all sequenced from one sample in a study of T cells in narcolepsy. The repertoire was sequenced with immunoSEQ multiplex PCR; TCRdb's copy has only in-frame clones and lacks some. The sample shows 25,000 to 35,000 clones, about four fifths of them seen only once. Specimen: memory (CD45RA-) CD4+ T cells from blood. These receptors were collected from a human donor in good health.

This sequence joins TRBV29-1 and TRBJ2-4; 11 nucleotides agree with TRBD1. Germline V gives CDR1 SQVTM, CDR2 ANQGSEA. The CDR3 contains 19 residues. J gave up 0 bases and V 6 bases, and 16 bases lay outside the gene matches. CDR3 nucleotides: TGCAGCGTCGAATCTGGACAGGGGGCGCGGGGGCTAGCCAAAAACATTCAGTACTTC. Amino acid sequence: CSVESGQGARGLAKNIQYF.

The DNA for the CDR3 is TGTGCCAGCAGTTTATCGGAGGGTATCGGGGAGCTGTTTTTT. It yields the protein CASSLSEGIGELFF. The rearrangement joins TRBV27 to TRBJ2-2; D is possibly TRBD2 (6 bases). The CDR3 has 14 amino acids. V gave up 0 bases and J gave up 7 bases, with 9 bases separating them. Looked up from germline, CDR1 is MNHEY and CDR2 is SMNVEV (reference sequence).

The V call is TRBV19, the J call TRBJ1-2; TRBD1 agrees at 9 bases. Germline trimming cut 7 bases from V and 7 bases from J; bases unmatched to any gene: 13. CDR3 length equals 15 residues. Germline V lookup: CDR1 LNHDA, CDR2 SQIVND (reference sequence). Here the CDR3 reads CASTLGRDRVAGYTF. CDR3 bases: TGTGCCAGTACGCTTGGTCGGGACAGGGTCGCTGGCTACACCTTC.

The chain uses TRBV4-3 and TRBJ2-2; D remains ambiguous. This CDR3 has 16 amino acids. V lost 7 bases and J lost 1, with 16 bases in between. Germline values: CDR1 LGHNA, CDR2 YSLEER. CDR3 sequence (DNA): TGCGCCAGCACCCTAGACTTACTCCTGAACACCGGGGAGCTGTTTTTT. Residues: CASTLDLLLNTGELFF.

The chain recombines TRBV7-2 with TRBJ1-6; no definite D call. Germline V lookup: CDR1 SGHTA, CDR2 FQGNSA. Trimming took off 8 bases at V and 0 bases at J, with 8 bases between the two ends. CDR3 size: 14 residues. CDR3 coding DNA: TGTGCCAGCCGCGAGAGCTCCTATAATTCACCCCTCCACTTT. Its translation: CASRESSYNSPLHF. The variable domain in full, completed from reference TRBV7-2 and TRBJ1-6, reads GAGVSQSPSNKVTEKGKDVELRCDPISGHTALYWYRQSLGQGLEFLIYFQGNSAPDKSGLPSDRFSAERTGGSVSTLTIQRTQQEDSAVYLCASRESSYNSPLHFGNGTRLTVT.

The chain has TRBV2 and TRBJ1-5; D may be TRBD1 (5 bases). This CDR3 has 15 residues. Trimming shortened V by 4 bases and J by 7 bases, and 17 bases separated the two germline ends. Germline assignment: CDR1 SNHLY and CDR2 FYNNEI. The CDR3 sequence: CASSGVLGTMQPQHF. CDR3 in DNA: TGTGCCAGCAGTGGGGTTCTCGGGACGATGCAGCCCCAGCATTTT.

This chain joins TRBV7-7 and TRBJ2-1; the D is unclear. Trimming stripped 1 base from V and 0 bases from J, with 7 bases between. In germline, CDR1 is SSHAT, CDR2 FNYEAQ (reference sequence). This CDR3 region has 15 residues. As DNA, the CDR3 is TGTGCCAGCAGCTTAGGGTTCGGCTCCTACAATGAGCAGTTCTTC. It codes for CASSLGFGSYNEQFF.

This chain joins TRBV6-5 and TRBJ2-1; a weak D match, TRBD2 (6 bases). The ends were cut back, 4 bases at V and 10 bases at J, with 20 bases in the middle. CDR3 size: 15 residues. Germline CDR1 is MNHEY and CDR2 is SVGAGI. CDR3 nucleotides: TGTGCCAGCAGTTCCCCCGACAAAACGGAGGGGGAGCAGTTCTTC. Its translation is CASSSPDKTEGEQFF.

Written as DNA, the CDR3 is TGTGCCAGCAGCGTAGAACCGCGCACCGGGGAGCTGTTTTTT. It translates to CASSVEPRTGELFF. The chain uses TRBV9 and TRBJ2-2; D ambiguous. V lost 0 bases and J 4 bases, leaving 7 bases between the germline ends. The CDR3 loop spans 14 amino acids. Germline CDR1 SGDLS, CDR2 YYNGEE.

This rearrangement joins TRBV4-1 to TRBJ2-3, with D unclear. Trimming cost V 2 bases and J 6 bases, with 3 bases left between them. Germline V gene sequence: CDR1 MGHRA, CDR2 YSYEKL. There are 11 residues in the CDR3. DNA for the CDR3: TGCGCCAGCAGCCAACTGGATACGCAGTATTTT. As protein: CASSQLDTQYF.

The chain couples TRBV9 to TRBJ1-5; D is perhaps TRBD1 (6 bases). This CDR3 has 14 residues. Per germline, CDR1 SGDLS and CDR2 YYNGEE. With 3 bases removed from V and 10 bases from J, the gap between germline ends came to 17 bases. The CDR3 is CASSAQGGMEPQHF. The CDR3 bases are TGTGCCAGCAGCGCACAGGGTGGCATGGAACCCCAGCATTTT.

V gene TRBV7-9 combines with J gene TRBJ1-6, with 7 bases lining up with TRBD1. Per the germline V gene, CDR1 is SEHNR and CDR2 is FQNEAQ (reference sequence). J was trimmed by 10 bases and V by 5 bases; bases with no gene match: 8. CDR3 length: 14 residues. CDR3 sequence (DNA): TGTGCCAGCAGCCCGGGACAGTATGAGTCACCCCTCCACTTT. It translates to CASSPGQYESPLHF.

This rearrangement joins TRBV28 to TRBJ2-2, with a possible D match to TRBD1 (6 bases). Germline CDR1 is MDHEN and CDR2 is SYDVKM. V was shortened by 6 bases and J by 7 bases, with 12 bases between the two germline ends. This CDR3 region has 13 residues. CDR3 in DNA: TGTGCCAGCAGGATACAGGGCGGCGGGGAGCTGTTTTTT. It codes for CASRIQGGGELFF.

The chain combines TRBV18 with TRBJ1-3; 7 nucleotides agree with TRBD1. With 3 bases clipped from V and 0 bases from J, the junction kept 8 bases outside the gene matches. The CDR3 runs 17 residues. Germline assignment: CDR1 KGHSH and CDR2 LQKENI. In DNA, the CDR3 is TGTGCCAGCTCACCCAAGACAGGGATCTCCTCTGGAAACACCATATATTTT. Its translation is CASSPKTGISSGNTIYF. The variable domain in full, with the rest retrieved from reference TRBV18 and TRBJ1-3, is NAGVMQNPRHLVRRRGQEARLRCSPMKGHSHVYWYRQLPEEGLKFMVYLQKENIIDESGMPKERFSAEFPKEGPSILRIQQVVRGDSAAYFCASSPKTGISSGNTIYFGEGSWLTVV.

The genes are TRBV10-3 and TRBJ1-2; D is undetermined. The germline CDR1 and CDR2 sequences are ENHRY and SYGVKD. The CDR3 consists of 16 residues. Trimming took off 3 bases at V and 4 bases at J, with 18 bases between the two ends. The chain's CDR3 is CAISDFPLRLPYGYTF. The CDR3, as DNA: TGTGCCATCAGTGATTTCCCCTTGAGACTTCCCTATGGCTACACCTTC.

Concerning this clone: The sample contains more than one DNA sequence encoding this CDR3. The CDR3 spells CASSYRSNEKLFF. The CDR3 DNA sequence: TGTGCCAGCAGTTACAGAAGCAATGAAAAACTGTTTTTT. This sequence joins TRBV6-5 and TRBJ1-4; no firm D call. Looked up from germline, CDR1 is MNHEY and CDR2 is SVGAGI. The CDR3 covers 13 residues. V was trimmed by 2 bases and J by 5 bases, leaving 6 bases between them.

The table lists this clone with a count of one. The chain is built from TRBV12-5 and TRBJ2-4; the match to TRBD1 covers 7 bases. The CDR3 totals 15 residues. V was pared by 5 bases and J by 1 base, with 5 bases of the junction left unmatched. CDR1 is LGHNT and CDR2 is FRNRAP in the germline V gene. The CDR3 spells CASGPPRGAKNIQYF. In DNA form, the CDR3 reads TGTGCTAGTGGTCCCCCCAGGGGGGCCAAAAACATTCAGTACTTC.

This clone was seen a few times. CDR3: CASSPRQAYGYTF. The CDR3 DNA follows: TGTGCCAGCAGTCCAAGACAGGCCTATGGCTACACCTTC. The V and J genes are TRBV28 and TRBJ1-2; D perhaps matches TRBD1 (6 bases). CDR1 is MDHEN and CDR2 is SYDVKM in the germline V gene. The CDR3 is 13 amino acids. The ends were cut back, 5 bases at V and 4 bases at J, with 11 bases in the middle.

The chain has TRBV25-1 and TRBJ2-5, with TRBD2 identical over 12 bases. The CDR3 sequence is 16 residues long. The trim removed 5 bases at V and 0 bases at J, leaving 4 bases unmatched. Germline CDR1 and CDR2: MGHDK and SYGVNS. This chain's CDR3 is CASSTTSGGYQETQYF. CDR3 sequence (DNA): TGTGCCAGCAGTACTACTAGCGGGGGGTACCAAGAGACCCAGTACTTC.

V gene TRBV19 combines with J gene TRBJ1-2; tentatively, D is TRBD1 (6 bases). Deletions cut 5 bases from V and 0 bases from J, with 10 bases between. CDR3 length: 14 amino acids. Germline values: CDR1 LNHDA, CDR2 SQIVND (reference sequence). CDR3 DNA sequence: TGTGCCAGTAGTTATTGGACAGCTAACTATGGCTACACCTTC. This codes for CASSYWTANYGYTF.

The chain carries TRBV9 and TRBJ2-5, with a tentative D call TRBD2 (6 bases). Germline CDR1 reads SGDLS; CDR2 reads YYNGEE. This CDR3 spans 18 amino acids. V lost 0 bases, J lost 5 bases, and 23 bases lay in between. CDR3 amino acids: CASSVGRRGYPIGETQYF. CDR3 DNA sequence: TGTGCCAGCAGCGTAGGGCGGAGGGGTTATCCTATCGGGGAGACCCAGTACTTC.

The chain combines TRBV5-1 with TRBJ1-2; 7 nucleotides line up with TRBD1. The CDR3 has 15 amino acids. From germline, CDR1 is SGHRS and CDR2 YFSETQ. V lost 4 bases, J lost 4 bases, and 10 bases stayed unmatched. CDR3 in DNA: TGCGCCAGCAGCAGTGCCGCCGGGACAGCCTATGGCTACACCTTC. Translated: CASSSAAGTAYGYTF.

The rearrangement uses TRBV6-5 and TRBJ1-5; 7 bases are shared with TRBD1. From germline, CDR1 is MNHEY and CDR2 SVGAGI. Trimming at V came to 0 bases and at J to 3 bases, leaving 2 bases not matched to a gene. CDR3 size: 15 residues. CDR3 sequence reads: CASSYSTGTNQPQHF. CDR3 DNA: TGTGCCAGCAGTTACTCGACAGGGACCAATCAGCCCCAGCATTTT.

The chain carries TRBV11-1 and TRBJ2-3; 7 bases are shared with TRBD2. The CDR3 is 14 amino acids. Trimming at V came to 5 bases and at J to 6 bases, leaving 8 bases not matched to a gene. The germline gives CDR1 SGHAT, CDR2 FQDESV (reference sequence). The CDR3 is CASSQASGEDTQYF. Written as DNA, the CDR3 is TGTGCCAGCAGCCAGGCCAGCGGGGAGGATACGCAGTATTTT.

CDR3 loop: CASSLEVQPPGELFF. DNA for the CDR3: TGCGCCAGCAGCTTGGAGGTACAGCCGCCCGGGGAGCTGTTTTTT. V gene TRBV5-1 combines with J gene TRBJ2-2; D gene uncertain. The V and J ends lost 0 bases and 6 bases respectively, with 12 bases between them. The CDR3 length is 15 residues. Germline assignment: CDR1 SGHRS and CDR2 YFSETQ.